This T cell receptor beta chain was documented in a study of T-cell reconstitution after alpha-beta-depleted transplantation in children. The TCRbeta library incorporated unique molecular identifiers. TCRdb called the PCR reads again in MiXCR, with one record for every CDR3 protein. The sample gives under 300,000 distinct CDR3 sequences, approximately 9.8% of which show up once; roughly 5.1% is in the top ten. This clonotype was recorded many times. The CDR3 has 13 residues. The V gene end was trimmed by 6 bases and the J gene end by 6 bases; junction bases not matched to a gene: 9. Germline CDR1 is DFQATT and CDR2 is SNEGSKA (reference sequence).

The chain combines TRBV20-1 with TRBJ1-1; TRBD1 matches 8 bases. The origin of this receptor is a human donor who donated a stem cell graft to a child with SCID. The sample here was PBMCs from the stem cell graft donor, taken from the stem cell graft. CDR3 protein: CSAPTDRGAEAFF. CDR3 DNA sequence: TGCAGTGCCCCGACCGACAGGGGCGCTGAAGCTTTCTTT.